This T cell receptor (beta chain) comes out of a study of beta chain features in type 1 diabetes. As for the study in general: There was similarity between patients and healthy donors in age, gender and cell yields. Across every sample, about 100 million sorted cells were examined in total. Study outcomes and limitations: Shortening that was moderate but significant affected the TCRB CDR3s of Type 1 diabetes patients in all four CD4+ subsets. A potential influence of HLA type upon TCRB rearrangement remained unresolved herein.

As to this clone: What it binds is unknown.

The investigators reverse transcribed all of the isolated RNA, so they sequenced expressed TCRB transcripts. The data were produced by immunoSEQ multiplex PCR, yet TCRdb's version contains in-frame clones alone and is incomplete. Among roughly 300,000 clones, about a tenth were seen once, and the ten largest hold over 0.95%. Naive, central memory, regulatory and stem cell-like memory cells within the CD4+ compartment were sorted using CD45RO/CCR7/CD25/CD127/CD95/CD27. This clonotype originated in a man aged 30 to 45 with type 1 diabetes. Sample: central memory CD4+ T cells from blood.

This CDR3 is CAWSGGPSTDTQYF. Here the CDR3 DNA reads TGTGCCTGGAGCGGGGGTCCGAGCACAGATACGCAGTATTTT. V and J are TRBV30 and TRBJ2-3; TRBD2 might be the D (6 bases). CDR3 length: 14 amino acids. Per germline, CDR1 GTSNPN and CDR2 SVGIG (reference sequence). The V gene lost 3 bases and the J gene lost 0 bases, with 10 bases spanning the gap.